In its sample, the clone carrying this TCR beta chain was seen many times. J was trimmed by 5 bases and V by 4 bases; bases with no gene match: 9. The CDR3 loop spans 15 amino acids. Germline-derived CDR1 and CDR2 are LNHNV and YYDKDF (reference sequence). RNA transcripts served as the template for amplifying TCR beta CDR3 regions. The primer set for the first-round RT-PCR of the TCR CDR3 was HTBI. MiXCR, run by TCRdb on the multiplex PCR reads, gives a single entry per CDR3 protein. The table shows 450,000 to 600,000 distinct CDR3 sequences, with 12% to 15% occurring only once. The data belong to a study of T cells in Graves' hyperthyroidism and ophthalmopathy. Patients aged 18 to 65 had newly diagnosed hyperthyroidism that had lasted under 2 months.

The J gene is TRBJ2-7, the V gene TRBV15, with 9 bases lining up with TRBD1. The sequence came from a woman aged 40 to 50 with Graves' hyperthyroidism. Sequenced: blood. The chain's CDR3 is CATSNRTGEIDEQYF. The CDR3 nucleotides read TGTGCCACCAGCAACAGGACAGGGGAAATCGACGAGCAGTACTTC.